This TCR beta chain was identified during a study of cytomegalovirus exposure and HLA in healthy donors. CDR1 is LGHNA, CDR2 YNFKEQ, per germline. V shed 1 base and J shed 4 bases, with 11 bases lying between them. CDR3 length: 16 amino acids. A multiplex PCR was run with 60 Vbeta primers and 13 Jbeta primers. Sequenced by immunoSEQ multiplex PCR; TCRdb stores in-frame clones only, minus some. This sample has more than 150,000 clones, with less than 85% found just once. General study results and limits: Indistinguishable V segments such as TRBV6-2 and TRBV6-3 were excluded. Analyzed later, most CMV-associated TCR beta chains appeared HLA-restricted. A classifier reportedly called cytomegalovirus status with high sensitivity and specificity.

On this clone itself: The target antigen is unknown.

The origin of this receptor is a woman between 50 and 59 years old in good health and CMV-seropositive. J is TRBJ2-6 and V is TRBV4-2; maybe TRBD1 (6 bases). The sample comprised PBMCs. This CDR3 is CASSQVWGLGANVLTF. In DNA, the CDR3 is TGTGCCAGCAGCCAAGTTTGGGGGCTAGGGGCCAACGTCCTGACTTTC.